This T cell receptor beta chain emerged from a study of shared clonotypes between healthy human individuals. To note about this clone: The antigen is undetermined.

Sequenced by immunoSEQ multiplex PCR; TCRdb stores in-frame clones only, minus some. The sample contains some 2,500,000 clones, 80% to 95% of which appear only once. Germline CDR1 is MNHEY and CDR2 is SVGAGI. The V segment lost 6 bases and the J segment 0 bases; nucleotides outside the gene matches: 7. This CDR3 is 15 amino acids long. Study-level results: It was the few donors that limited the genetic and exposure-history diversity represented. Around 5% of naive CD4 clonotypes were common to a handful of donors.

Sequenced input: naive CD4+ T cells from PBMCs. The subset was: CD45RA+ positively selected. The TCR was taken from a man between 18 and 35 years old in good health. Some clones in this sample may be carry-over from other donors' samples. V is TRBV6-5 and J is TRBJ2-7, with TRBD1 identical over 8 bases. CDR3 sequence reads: CASSLDRALSYEQYF. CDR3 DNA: TGTGCCAGCAGCTTGGACAGGGCCCTCTCCTACGAGCAGTACTTC.